Included here is one TCR beta chain sequence, with context. V shed 1 base, J shed 2 bases, and the junction held 1 base outside the gene matches. This CDR3 is 14 amino acids long. Germline V gene lookup returns CDR1 LGHDT and CDR2 YNNKEL (reference sequence). The entry originates in a study of blood T cell repertoires in COVID-19. About the research overall: Material from acute and convalescent COVID-19 was sourced from the United States, Italy and Spain.

Libraries were prepared by immunoSEQ multiplex PCR; TCRdb keeps only in-frame clonotypes and omits some of them. The sample has 90,000 to 100,000 clones; around 81% are singletons. The sequenced sample consisted of peripheral blood. The chain is built from TRBV3-1 (or the pseudogene TRBV3-2) and TRBJ1-2, with TRBD1 matching 7 bases. The clonotype originates from a man aged 55 to 70 with acute or convalescent COVID-19. CDR3 loop: CASSQATGNYGYTF. The CDR3 nucleotides are TGTGCCAGCAGCCAAGCGACAGGGAACTATGGCTACACCTTC.